The present T cell receptor (beta chain) was sequenced within a study of shared clonotypes between healthy human individuals. Background on the study: Per-donor plates numbered three CD4 naive, three CD4 memory, two CD8 naive and one CD8 memory.

Study outcomes and limitations: Blood alone was sampled, and tissue repertoires likely differ. As a rule, naive subsets had a larger estimated richness than memory subsets.

Evenly divided among several immunoSEQ plates was the genomic DNA of each subset. TCRdb keeps only in-frame clones here, not all; method: immunoSEQ multiplex PCR. The repertoire consists of 980,000 or so clones, with about three quarters occurring once and the leading ten covering about 1.5%. To note about this clone: Antigen specificity is unknown.

The sample taken for sequencing was memory CD4+ T cells sorted from blood. Indicated subset: CD45RA-negative fraction. This TCR was sampled from a man between 18 and 35 years old in good health.

The CDR3 sequence is CASRAATGNTIYF. CDR3 in DNA: TGCGCCAGCAGGGCCGCAACTGGAAACACCATATATTTT. The chain has TRBV10-2 and TRBJ1-3; no clear D. The CDR3 covers 13 residues. CDR1 and CDR2 (germline): WSHSY, SAAADI. Trimming removed 6 bases from V and 2 bases from J, with 8 bases in between.